This T cell receptor (beta chain) originates from a study of T-cell memory formation after mild COVID-19. TCRdb reanalysed the 5' RACE reads using MiXCR and keeps one entry per CDR3 protein. The sample lists fewer than 250,000 distinct CDR3 sequences, approximately 15% occurring once. This clonotype occurred a few times. Its antigen is currently unknown. There are 15 residues in the CDR3. The V gene lost 1 base and the J gene lost 2 bases, with 15 bases spanning the gap. The V gene's germline CDR1 is DFQATT and CDR2 SNEGSKA (reference sequence). Overall study findings and caveats: Memory from before infection featured some responding clones, which suggests cross-reactive memory joined.

The V gene is TRBV20-1, the J gene TRBJ2-7, with a possible D match to TRBD2 (6 bases). The sample consisted of PBMCs or a T cell subset sorted from them (not recorded which). The receptor's source is an adult woman who had mild COVID-19 (a few samples of this study predate the infection). Cell type and time point are not known. Here the CDR3 reads CSARVAERVPYEQYF. CDR3 nucleotide sequence: TGCAGTGCTAGAGTAGCGGAAAGGGTCCCCTACGAGCAGTACTTC.